The sample holds many counts of the clone carrying this T cell receptor (beta chain). What it recognizes is unknown. TCRdb redid the calling of the PCR reads with MiXCR, one entry per CDR3 protein. The table includes roughly 320,000 distinct CDR3 sequences, around 21% detected once. The data originate from a study of molecular identifiers for immune sequencing clone quantification. Regarding the study as a whole: Highly expanded clone sizes could be underestimated by identical TCR molecules that share a barcode.

There are 12 residues in the CDR3. Trimming took 7 bases from V and 7 from J; bases not matched to a gene: 6. The V gene's germline CDR1 is GTSNPN and CDR2 SVGIG (reference sequence). RNA fractions of 10%, 30% or 50% and about 19,000 to 1,000,000 sorted cells were the source of naive CD8 libraries. This clonotype was sampled from a human donor in good health. Some libraries in this study had Jurkat cell RNA spiked in. The chain links TRBV30 to TRBJ2-7, with TRBD1 matching 11 bases. The sequenced material came from naive CD8+ T cells from blood, with Jurkat cell RNA spiked in. Subset defined: FACS-sorted CD8+CD4-CCR7+CD45RA+ naive T cells. CDR3 amino acids: CASDRGLREQYF. CDR3 in DNA: TGTGCCTCGGACAGGGGGCTAAGGGAGCAGTACTTC.